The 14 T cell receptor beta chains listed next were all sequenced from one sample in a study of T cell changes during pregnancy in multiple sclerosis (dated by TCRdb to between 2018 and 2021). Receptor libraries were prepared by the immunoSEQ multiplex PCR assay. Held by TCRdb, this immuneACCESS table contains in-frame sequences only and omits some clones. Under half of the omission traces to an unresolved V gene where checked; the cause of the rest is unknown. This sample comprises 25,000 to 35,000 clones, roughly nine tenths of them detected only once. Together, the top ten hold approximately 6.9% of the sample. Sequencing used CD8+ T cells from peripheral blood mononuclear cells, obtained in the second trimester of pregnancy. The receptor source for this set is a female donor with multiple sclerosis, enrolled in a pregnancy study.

As DNA, the CDR3 is TGTGCCAGCAGCCAGACAGGCTCTAACTATGGCTACACCTTC. Translated, it gives CASSQTGSNYGYTF. The chain has TRBV7-8 and TRBJ1-2, with TRBD1 as a possible D gene (6 bases). V lost 5 bases and J lost 0, with 10 bases in between. Germline V gene data show CDR1 as SGHVS and CDR2 as FQNEAQ. CDR3 length: 14 amino acids. Full variable domain (missing parts from reference TRBV7-8 and TRBJ1-2): GAGVSQSPRYKVAKRGQDVALRCDPISGHVSLFWYQQALGQGPEFLTYFQNEAQLDKSGLPSDRFFAERPEGSVSTLKIQRTQQEDSAVYLCASSQTGSNYGYTFGSGTRLTVV.

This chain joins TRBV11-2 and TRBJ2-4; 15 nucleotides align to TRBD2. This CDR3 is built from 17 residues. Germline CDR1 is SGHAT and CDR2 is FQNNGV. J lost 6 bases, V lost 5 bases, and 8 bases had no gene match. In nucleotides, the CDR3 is TGTGCCAGCAGCAGAGGACTAGCGGGAGGGCCGGGAAACATTCAGTACTTC. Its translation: CASSRGLAGGPGNIQYF.

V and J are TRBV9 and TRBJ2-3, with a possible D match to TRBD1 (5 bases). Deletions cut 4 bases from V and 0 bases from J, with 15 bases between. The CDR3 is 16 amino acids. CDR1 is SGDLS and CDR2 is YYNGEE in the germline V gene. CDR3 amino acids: CASSPPTETSTDTQYF. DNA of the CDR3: TGTGCCAGCAGCCCACCGACAGAAACTAGCACAGATACGCAGTATTTT. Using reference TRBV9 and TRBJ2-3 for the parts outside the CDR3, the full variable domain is DSGVTQTPKHLITATGQRVTLRCSPRSGDLSVYWYQQSLDQGLQFLIQYYNGEERAKGNILERFSAQQFPDLHSELNLSSLELGDSALYFCASSPPTETSTDTQYFGPGTRLTVL.

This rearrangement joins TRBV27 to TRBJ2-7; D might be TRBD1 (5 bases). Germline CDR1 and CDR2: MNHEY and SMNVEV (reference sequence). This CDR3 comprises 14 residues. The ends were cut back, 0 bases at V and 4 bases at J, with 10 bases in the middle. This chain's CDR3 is CASSLSRTRYEQYF. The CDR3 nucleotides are TGTGCCAGCAGTTTATCCCGGACACGGTACGAGCAGTACTTC.

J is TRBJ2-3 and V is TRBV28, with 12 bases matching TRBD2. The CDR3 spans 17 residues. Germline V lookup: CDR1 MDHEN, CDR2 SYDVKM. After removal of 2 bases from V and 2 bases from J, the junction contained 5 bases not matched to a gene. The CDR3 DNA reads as TGTGCCAGCAGTTTACTCCCTAGCGGGAGGGCCACAGATACGCAGTATTTT. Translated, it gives CASSLLPSGRATDTQYF.

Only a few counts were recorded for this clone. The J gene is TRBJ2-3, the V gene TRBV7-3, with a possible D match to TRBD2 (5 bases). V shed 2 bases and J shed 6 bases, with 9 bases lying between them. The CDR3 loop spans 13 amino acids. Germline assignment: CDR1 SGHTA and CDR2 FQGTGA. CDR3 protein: CASSLDYYDTQYF. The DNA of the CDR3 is TGTGCCAGCAGCTTAGACTATTATGATACGCAGTATTTT.

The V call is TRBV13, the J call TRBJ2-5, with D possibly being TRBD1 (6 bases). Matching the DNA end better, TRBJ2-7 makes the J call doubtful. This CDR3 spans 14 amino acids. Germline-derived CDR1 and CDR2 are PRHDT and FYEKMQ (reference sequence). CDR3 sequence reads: CASSFRGNRDEQYF. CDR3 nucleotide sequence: TGTGCCAGCAGCTTCCGTGGAAACAGGGACGAGCAGTACTTC.

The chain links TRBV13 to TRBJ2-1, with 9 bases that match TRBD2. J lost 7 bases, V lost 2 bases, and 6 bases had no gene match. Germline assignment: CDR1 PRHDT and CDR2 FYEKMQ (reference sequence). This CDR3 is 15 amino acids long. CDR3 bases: TGTGCCAGCAGCTTAATTAGCGGGAGTTGGAATGAGCAGTTCTTC. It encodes CASSLISGSWNEQFF.

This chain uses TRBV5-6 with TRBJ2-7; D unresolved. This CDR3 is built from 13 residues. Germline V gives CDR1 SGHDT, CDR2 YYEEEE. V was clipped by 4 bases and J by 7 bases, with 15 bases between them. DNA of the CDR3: TGTGCCAGCAGCCTATACCAGAGCGCGGAGCAGTACTTC. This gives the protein CASSLYQSAEQYF. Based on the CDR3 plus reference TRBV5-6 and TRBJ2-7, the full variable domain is DAGVTQSPTHLIKTRGQQVTLRCSPKSGHDTVSWYQQALGQGPQFIFQYYEEEERQRGNFPDRFSGHQFPNYSSELNVNALLLGDSALYLCASSLYQSAEQYFGPGTRLTVT.

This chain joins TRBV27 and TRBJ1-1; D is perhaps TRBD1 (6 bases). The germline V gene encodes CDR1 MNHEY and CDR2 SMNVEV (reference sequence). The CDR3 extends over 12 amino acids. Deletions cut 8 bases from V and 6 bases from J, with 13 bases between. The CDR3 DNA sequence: TGTGCCAGCTACACGGGGGGCTCTGAAGCTTTCTTT. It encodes CASYTGGSEAFF.

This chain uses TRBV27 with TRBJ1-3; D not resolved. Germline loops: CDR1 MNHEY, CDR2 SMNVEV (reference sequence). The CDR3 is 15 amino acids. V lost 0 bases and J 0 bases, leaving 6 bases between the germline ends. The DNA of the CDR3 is TGTGCCAGCAGTTTATCGAGTTACTCTGGAAACACCATATATTTT. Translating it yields CASSLSSYSGNTIYF.

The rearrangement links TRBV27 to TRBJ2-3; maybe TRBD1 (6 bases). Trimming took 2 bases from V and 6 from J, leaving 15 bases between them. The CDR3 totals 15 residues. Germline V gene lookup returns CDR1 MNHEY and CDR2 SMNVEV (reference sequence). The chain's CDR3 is CASSLVARGTDTQYF. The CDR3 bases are TGTGCCAGCAGTTTAGTAGCCAGGGGAACGGATACGCAGTATTTT.

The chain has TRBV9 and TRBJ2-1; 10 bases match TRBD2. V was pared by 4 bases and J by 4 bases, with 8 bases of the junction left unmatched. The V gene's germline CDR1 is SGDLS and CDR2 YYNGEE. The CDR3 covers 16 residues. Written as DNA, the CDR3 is TGTGCCAGCAGCCCATCCCTAGCGGGGGATTACAATGAGCAGTTCTTC. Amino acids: CASSPSLAGDYNEQFF.

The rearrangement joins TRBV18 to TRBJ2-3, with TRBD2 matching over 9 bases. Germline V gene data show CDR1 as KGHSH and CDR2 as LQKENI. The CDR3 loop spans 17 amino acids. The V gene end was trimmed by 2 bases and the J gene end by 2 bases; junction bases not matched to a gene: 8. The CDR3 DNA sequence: TGTGCCAGCTCACCAGATTTAGCGGGGGTCCTCACAGATACGCAGTATTTT. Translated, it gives CASSPDLAGVLTDTQYF.